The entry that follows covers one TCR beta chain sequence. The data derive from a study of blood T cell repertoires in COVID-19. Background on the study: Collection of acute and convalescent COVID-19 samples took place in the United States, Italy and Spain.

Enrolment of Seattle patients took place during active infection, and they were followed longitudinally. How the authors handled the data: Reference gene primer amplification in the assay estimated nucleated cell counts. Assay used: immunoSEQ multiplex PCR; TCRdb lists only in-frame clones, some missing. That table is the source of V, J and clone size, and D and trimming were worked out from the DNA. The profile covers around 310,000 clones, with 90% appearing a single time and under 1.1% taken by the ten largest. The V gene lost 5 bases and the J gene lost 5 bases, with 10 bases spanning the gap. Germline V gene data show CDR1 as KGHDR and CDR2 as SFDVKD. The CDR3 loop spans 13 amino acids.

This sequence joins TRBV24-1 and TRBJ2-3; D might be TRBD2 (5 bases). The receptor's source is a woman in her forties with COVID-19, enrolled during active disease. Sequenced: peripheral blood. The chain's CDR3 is CATSVPRGDTQYF. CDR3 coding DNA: TGTGCCACCAGTGTCCCCCGGGGAGATACGCAGTATTTT.